This is a list of T cell receptor beta chains from one sample in a study of T cell changes during pregnancy in multiple sclerosis. Clones were sequenced by immunoSEQ multiplex PCR, and TCRdb holds only the in-frame ones, with some missing. The table lists tens of thousands of clones, about 94% of them singletons. Sequencing was performed on peripheral blood, taken in the third trimester of pregnancy. Receptors originate from a female donor in good health, enrolled as a control in a pregnancy study. Both conserved end residues are part of each CDR3. A D gene is named only where the DNA matches it firmly. Not all rows give a size; the values are once, few, many and, for expanded clones, a class.

V: TRBV10-3
J: TRBJ2-2
size: NA
D: NA
CDR3: CASARDAGELFF
DNA: TGTGCCAGTGCCAGGGATGCCGGGGAGCTGTTTTTT

V: TRBV7-9
J: TRBJ1-1
size: NA
D: NA
CDR3: CASSPQTGSNTEAFF
DNA: TGTGCCAGCAGCCCGCAAACAGGGTCCAACACTGAAGCTTTCTTT

V: TRBV27
J: TRBJ2-1
size: once
D: TRBD2
CDR3: CASSLSPGGRNEQFF
DNA: TGTGCCAGCAGTTTATCACCGGGGGGAAGGAATGAGCAGTTCTTC

V: TRBV7-9
J: TRBJ2-3
size: NA
D: TRBD2
CDR3: CASSLLSGTTDTQYF
DNA: TGTGCCAGCAGCTTACTCAGCGGGACCACAGATACGCAGTATTTT

V: TRBV27
J: TRBJ2-1
size: NA
D: NA
CDR3: CASSWTSDLNEQFF
DNA: TGTGCCAGCTCATGGACAAGCGACCTGAATGAGCAGTTCTTC

V: TRBV13
J: TRBJ2-2
size: NA
D: TRBD2
CDR3: CASSAEREEGTGELFF
DNA: TGTGCCAGCAGCGCGGAGCGGGAGGAGGGCACCGGGGAGCTGTTTTTT

V: TRBV5-1
J: TRBJ2-1
size: NA
D: TRBD2
CDR3: CASSTGTSGYNEQFF
DNA: TGCGCCAGCAGCACTGGGACTAGCGGATACAATGAGCAGTTCTTC

V: TRBV10-3
J: TRBJ1-5
size: NA
D: TRBD1
CDR3: CATGAGTVSNQPQHF
DNA: TGTGCCACCGGGGCAGGGACAGTTAGCAATCAGCCCCAGCATTTT

V: TRBV6-5
J: TRBJ1-2
size: NA
D: TRBD1
CDR3: CASSYGGQPYGYTF
DNA: TGTGCCAGCAGCTATGGGGGACAGCCCTATGGCTACACCTTC

V: TRBV5-4
J: TRBJ1-1
size: NA
D: TRBD1
CDR3: CASQGQGRNTEAFF
DNA: TGTGCCAGTCAGGGACAGGGTCGGAACACTGAAGCTTTCTTT

V: TRBV7-9
J: TRBJ2-1
size: NA
D: TRBD1
CDR3: CASSLVRQGTEQFF
DNA: TGTGCCAGCAGCTTAGTTCGACAGGGAACAGAACAGTTCTTC

V: TRBV9
J: TRBJ1-6
size: NA
D: NA
CDR3: CASGTDYNSPLHF
DNA: TGTGCCAGCGGAACAGATTATAATTCACCCCTCCACTTT

V: TRBV5-5
J: TRBJ2-7
size: once
D: NA
CDR3: CASSLGQDTDYEQYF
DNA: TGTGCCAGCAGCTTGGGGCAGGATACCGACTACGAGCAGTACTTC

V: TRBV7-6
J: TRBJ2-1
size: NA
D: TRBD2
CDR3: CASSFSETGTSGRRSEQFF
DNA: TGTGCCAGCAGCTTTTCTGAGACCGGGACTAGCGGGAGGAGGTCTGAGCAGTTCTTC

V: TRBV11-2
J: TRBJ2-7
size: NA
D: TRBD1
CDR3: CASSPRDRLYEQYF
DNA: TGTGCCAGCAGCCCGAGGGACAGACTGTACGAGCAGTACTTC

V: TRBV2
J: TRBJ1-2
size: NA
D: TRBD1
CDR3: CASSGFEDRGRRGYTF
DNA: TGTGCCAGCAGTGGATTCGAGGACAGGGGACGTAGAGGCTACACCTTC

V: TRBV10-3
J: TRBJ2-3
size: NA
D: TRBD2
CDR3: CASQGGRDADTQYF
DNA: TGTGCCTCGCAGGGCGGGAGAGACGCAGATACGCAGTATTTT

V: TRBV14
J: TRBJ2-5
size: NA
D: TRBD2
CDR3: CASSPLLAGAGETQYF
DNA: TGTGCCAGCAGCCCCCTACTAGCGGGAGCCGGAGAGACCCAGTACTTC

V: TRBV9
J: TRBJ2-7
size: NA
D: TRBD1
CDR3: CASSPLGQGSYEQYF
DNA: TGTGCCAGCAGCCCTCTGGGACAGGGGTCCTACGAGCAGTACTTC

V: TRBV6-1
J: TRBJ2-1
size: once
D: TRBD2
CDR3: CASSEAAGGWDNEQFF
DNA: TGTGCCAGCAGTGAAGCGGCGGGAGGGTGGGACAATGAGCAGTTCTTC

V: TRBV27
J: TRBJ2-3
size: NA
D: NA
CDR3: CASSTQQGTDTQYF
DNA: TGTGCCAGCAGTACCCAACAGGGCACAGATACGCAGTATTTT

V: TRBV19
J: TRBJ2-7
size: few
D: TRBD2
CDR3: CASSSSGGYEQYF
DNA: TGTGCCAGTAGTAGCAGCGGGGGTTACGAGCAGTACTTC

V: TRBV5-6
J: TRBJ1-3
size: NA
D: TRBD1
CDR3: CASSQDRDSGNTIYF
DNA: TGTGCCAGCAGCCAAGACAGGGATTCGGGAAACACCATATATTTT

V: TRBV15
J: TRBJ1-5
size: NA
D: NA
CDR3: CATSEAGPYSNQPQHF
DNA: TGTGCCACCAGTGAGGCAGGGCCTTATAGCAATCAGCCCCAGCATTTT

V: TRBV9
J: TRBJ2-6
size: NA
D: NA
CDR3: CASSVVRGSGANVLTF
DNA: TGTGCCAGCAGCGTAGTTAGGGGGTCTGGGGCCAACGTCCTGACTTTC

V: TRBV5-1
J: TRBJ2-7
size: once
D: TRBD2
CDR3: CASSLALGLAGGGAYEQYF
DNA: TGCGCCAGCAGCTTGGCATTGGGACTAGCGGGAGGTGGGGCCTACGAGCAGTACTTC

V: TRBV27
J: TRBJ2-1
size: NA
D: TRBD2
CDR3: CASNAGAGSYNEQFF
DNA: TGTGCCAGCAATGCGGGAGCGGGGTCCTACAATGAGCAGTTCTTC

V: TRBV6-6
J: TRBJ2-3
size: NA
D: TRBD2
CDR3: CASSPTSGRVADTQYF
DNA: TGTGCCAGCAGCCCGACCAGCGGGAGGGTTGCAGATACGCAGTATTTT

V: TRBV7-9
J: TRBJ2-1
size: once
D: TRBD2
CDR3: CASSPTGTSDNEQFF
DNA: TGTGCCAGCAGCCCAACCGGGACTAGCGACAATGAGCAGTTCTTC

V: TRBV7-9
J: TRBJ2-7
size: NA
D: TRBD1
CDR3: CASSPWTGTYEQYF
DNA: TGTGCCAGCAGCCCCTGGACAGGGACCTACGAGCAGTACTTC

V: TRBV7-9
J: TRBJ2-3
size: NA
D: TRBD1
CDR3: CASSYRGVGTDTQYF
DNA: TGTGCCAGCAGCTACAGGGGGGTGGGAACAGATACGCAGTATTTT